This TCR beta chain was recorded in a study of T cells in Graves' hyperthyroidism and ophthalmopathy. In its sample, this clonotype was seen a few times. The antigen remains unidentified. Patients counted as stable if ophthalmopathy did not develop within 18 months. Uncontrolled infection, other autoimmune disease, pregnancy or lactation barred patients from enrollment. Fresh 10 ml peripheral blood yielded PBMCs. TCR beta CDR3 regions were amplified from RNA. The HTBI primer set served for first-round RT-PCR of the TCR CDR3. TCRdb re-analysed the multiplex PCR reads in MiXCR, keeping a single row per CDR3 protein. This sample carries about 400,000 distinct CDR3 sequences, 15% to 18% of them seen once, and the ten largest clones take around an eighth. Germline values: CDR1 MGHRA, CDR2 YSYEKL. The ends were cut back, 0 bases at V and 7 bases at J, with 6 bases in the middle. This CDR3 spans 13 amino acids.

Study results and limitations: The model anticipated ophthalmopathy a median around 6 months pre-onset.

The V call is TRBV4-1, the J call TRBJ2-2, with unresolved D. The sequence was obtained from a woman aged 18-35 years with Graves' hyperthyroidism. The sequenced sample consisted of blood. In nucleotides, the CDR3 is TGCGCCAGCAGCCAAGACTCAGTCGGGGAGCTGTTTTTT. Translating it yields CASSQDSVGELFF.